The sequence of this T cell receptor beta chain was determined in a study of blood T cell repertoires in COVID-19. Across the whole study: Donors in the United States, Italy and Spain gave samples during acute or convalescent COVID-19.

Using immunoSEQ multiplex PCR, the repertoire was profiled, and TCRdb retains in-frame clones only, with some absent. The table shows tens of thousands of clones, with around 88% occurring only once. J was trimmed by 2 bases and V by 3 bases; bases with no gene match: 8. This CDR3 comprises 16 residues. In germline, CDR1 is LNHDA, CDR2 SQIVND (reference sequence). This clonotype was obtained from an elderly woman with acute or convalescent COVID-19. The chain links TRBV19 to TRBJ2-3; 7 nucleotides line up with TRBD1. The sequenced sample consisted of peripheral blood. This CDR3 reads CASSIGQGVFTDTQYF. CDR3 DNA sequence: TGTGCCAGTAGTATTGGGCAGGGGGTTTTCACAGATACGCAGTATTTT. Full variable domain (outside the CDR3, taken from reference TRBV19 and TRBJ2-3): DGGITQSPKYLFRKEGQNVTLSCEQNLNHDAMYWYRQDPGQGLRLIYYSQIVNDFQKGDIAEGYSVSREKKESFPLTVTSAQKNPTAFYLCASSIGQGVFTDTQYFGPGTRLTVL.